The sequence of this TCR beta chain was determined in a study of identical twins. Germline V gene sequence: CDR1 DFQATT, CDR2 SNEGSKA (reference sequence). V shed 4 bases and J shed 8 bases, with 20 bases lying between them. This CDR3 is 14 amino acids long. A word on this clonotype: As yet, its antigen is unknown.

The study, taken as a whole, reports: While abundant cord blood beta clonotypes carried fewer insertions, memory repertoires showed no such pattern.

Through template switching, a universal primer site was introduced, and the cDNA contained unique molecular identifiers. TCRdb reprocessed the 5' RACE reads with MiXCR, giving one entry per CDR3 protein. The table has 550,000 to 800,000 distinct CDR3 sequences, 7.1% seen once; the top ten hold around 1.6%. The same data also went into a second study, on yellow fever vaccine responses in identical twins. As that study records: Twins' vaccine T cell response reportedly seemed partly convergent, partly personalized.

This TCR was sampled from a woman in her late teens or twenties in good health. Sequencing was performed on PBMCs. The chain recombines TRBV20-1 with TRBJ1-2, with no clear D. CDR3 sequence reads: CSATDKDAGRGYTF. The CDR3 DNA is TGCAGTGCTACAGACAAGGACGCCGGTCGGGGCTACACCTTC.